The 4 T cell receptor beta chains below come from one sample, sequenced in a study of blood T cell repertoires in COVID-19. Here immunoSEQ multiplex PCR was the method, and the copy in TCRdb shows in-frame clones only, minus some. The profile shows 95,000 to 150,000 clones, around 86% of them singletons. Sequences were obtained from peripheral blood. The receptors stem from a man between 35 and 55 years old with acute or convalescent COVID-19.

This clone showed up just a few times. The chain combines TRBV6-5 with TRBJ2-7; D call uncertain. Trimming cost V 9 bases and J 6 bases, with 18 bases left between them. Germline assignment: CDR1 MNHEY and CDR2 SVGAGI. This CDR3 is 13 amino acids long. The CDR3 coding sequence is TGTGCCAGTACCACCGGCCCGCGGAGCGAGCAGTACTTC. It specifies CASTTGPRSEQYF.

The CDR3 here is CASSLGRDGSYEQYF. CDR3 in DNA: TGTGCCAGCAGCTTGGGGCGGGACGGCTCCTACGAGCAGTACTTC. This chain joins TRBV5-6 and TRBJ2-7, with D possibly being TRBD2 (6 bases). Trimming took off 0 bases at V and 0 bases at J, with 10 bases between the two ends. Germline V gives CDR1 SGHDT, CDR2 YYEEEE. The CDR3 is made up of 15 amino acids.

CDR3 region: CASSQKQGKETQYF. The CDR3 DNA reads TGTGCCAGCAGCCAAAAACAGGGGAAAGAGACCCAGTACTTC. The V call is TRBV5-4, the J call TRBJ2-5; TRBD1 matches 7 bases. From germline, CDR1 is SGHNT and CDR2 YYREEE (reference sequence). This CDR3 is 14 amino acids long. V was clipped by 4 bases and J by 3 bases; unmatched bases: 6.

The rearrangement joins TRBV6-5 to TRBJ2-5; D is uncertain. The CDR3 covers 14 residues. CDR1 is MNHEY, CDR2 SVGAGI, per germline. The V end lost 2 bases, the J end lost 0 bases, and 7 bases lay between the germline ends. As DNA, the CDR3 is TGTGCCAGCAGTTACCAGCGACACCAAGAGACCCAGTACTTC. Translation gives CASSYQRHQETQYF.